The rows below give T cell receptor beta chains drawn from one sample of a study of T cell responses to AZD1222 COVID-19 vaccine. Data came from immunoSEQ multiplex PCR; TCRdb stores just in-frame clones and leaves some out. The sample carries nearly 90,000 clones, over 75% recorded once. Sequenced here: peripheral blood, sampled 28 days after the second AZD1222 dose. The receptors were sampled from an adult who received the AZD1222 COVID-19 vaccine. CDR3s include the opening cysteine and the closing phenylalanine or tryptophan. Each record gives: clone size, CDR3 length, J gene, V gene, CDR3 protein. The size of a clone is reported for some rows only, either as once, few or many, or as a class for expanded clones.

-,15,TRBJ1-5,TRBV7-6,CASSLTTESHQPQHF
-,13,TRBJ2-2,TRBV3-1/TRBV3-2,CASSLQGNGELFF
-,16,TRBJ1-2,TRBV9,CASSATLQGERYGYTF
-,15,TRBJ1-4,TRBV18,CASSPPGREAEKLFF
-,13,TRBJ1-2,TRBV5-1,CARTTKGAYGYTF
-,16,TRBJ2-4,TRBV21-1,CASSKSGILAKNIQYF
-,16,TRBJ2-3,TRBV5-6,CASSPGTGSRTDTQYF
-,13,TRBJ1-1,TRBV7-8,CASSLAPNTEAFF
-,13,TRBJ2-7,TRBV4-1,CASSQGPEYEQYF
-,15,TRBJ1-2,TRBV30,CAWSVREPYPYGYTF
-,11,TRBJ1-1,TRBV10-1,CASDGNTEAFF
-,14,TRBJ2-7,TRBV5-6,CASSPQGYLYEQYF
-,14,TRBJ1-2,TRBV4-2,CASSQDPRQGLYGF
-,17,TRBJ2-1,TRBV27,CASSSQLAGGLLHEQFF
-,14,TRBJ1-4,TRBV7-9,CASSHRDRDEKLFF
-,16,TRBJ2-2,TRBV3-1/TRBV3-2,CASSLRRGIGSGELFF
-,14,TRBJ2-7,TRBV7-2,CASSLEPESYEQYF
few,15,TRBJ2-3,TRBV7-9,CASSLAVRGTDTQYF
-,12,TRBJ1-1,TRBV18,CASSLMNTEAFF
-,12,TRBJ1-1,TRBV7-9,CASRTANTEAFF
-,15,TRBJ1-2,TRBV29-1,CSVEIGGRANYGYTF
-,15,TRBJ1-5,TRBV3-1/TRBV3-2,CASSQGLQRFRPQHF
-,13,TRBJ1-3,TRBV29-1,CSGWTASGNTIYF
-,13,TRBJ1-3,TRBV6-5,CASTMTRGNTIYF
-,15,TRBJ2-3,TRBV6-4,CASSEGRVGTDTQYF
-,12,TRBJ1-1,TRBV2,CASSVERQRAFF
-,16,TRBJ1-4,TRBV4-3,CASSLNYGAPNEKLFF